This T cell receptor beta chain is drawn from a study of T cell changes during pregnancy in multiple sclerosis. Assay used: immunoSEQ multiplex PCR; TCRdb lists only in-frame clones, some missing. The sample holds some 68,000 clones, approximately 91% seen once. V trimming: 3 bases; J trimming: 8 bases; junction bases outside the gene matches: 5. The CDR3 spans 14 residues. Germline CDR1 reads SGDLS; CDR2 reads YYNGEE. The TCR was taken from a female donor with multiple sclerosis, enrolled in a pregnancy study. V and J are TRBV9 and TRBJ1-4; 9 bases line up with TRBD1. The source material was peripheral blood, sampled in the second trimester of pregnancy. CDR3 region: CASSAGGTGEKLFF. The CDR3, as DNA: TGTGCCAGCAGCGCGGGGGGGACAGGGGAAAAACTGTTTTTT.